This passage covers 9 T cell receptor beta chains from one sample sequenced in a study of cytomegalovirus exposure and HLA in healthy donors. Use of 60 Vbeta and 13 Jbeta primers characterized the PCR. The protocol was immunoSEQ multiplex PCR, while the TCRdb copy is restricted to in-frame clones and leaves out a portion. The table records about 200,000 clones, around 75% of them present only once. Sequencing was carried out using PBMCs. These receptors all come from a woman aged 25 to 39 in good health and CMV-seronegative.

This clone was seen a single time. The CDR3 protein is CSVERRGQGCEAFF. CDR3 nucleotides: TGCAGCGTTGAAAGGAGGGGACAGGGTTGTGAAGCTTTCTTT. V is TRBV29-1 and J is TRBJ1-1; TRBD1 matches at 9 bases. The CDR3 contains 14 residues. The germline V gene encodes CDR1 SQVTM and CDR2 ANQGSEA. V lost 2 bases to trimming and J lost 7 bases; unmatched junction nucleotides: 8.

This sequence joins TRBV6-1 and TRBJ2-1, with D possibly TRBD2 on 5 matching bases. The germline gives CDR1 MNHNS, CDR2 SASEGT. V shed 4 bases and J shed 9 bases, with 13 bases lying between them. The CDR3 is 13 residues long. CDR3 sequence reads: CASSVGSVSEQFF. CDR3 bases: TGTGCCAGCAGTGTAGGTAGCGTAAGTGAGCAGTTCTTC.

The genes are TRBV12-5 and TRBJ1-2; 7 bases are shared with TRBD1. CDR3 size: 16 residues. V was clipped by 2 bases and J by 7 bases; unmatched bases: 13. The germline V gene encodes CDR1 LGHNT and CDR2 FRNRAP. The CDR3 sequence: CASGLLPTGRYCGYTF. The CDR3, as DNA: TGTGCTAGTGGTTTGTTGCCGACAGGGAGATATTGTGGCTACACCTTC.

The chain combines TRBV5-1 with TRBJ1-1; no clear D. Germline V lookup: CDR1 SGHRS, CDR2 YFSETQ. This CDR3 has 15 amino acids. V was pared by 0 bases and J by 0 bases, with 9 bases between. CDR3 DNA sequence: TGCGCCAGCAGCTTGGAAGTGGGCATGAACACTGAAGCTTTCTTT. Translated, it gives CASSLEVGMNTEAFF. Full variable domain (missing parts from reference TRBV5-1 and TRBJ1-1): KAGVTQTPRYLIKTRGQQVTLSCSPISGHRSVSWYQQTPGQGLQFLFEYFSETQRNKGNFPGRFSGRQFSNSRSEMNVSTLELGDSALYLCASSLEVGMNTEAFFGQGTRLTVV.

The V and J genes are TRBV18 and TRBJ2-5; D gene ambiguous. CDR3 length equals 12 residues. Trimming took off 1 base at V and 5 bases at J, with 5 bases between the two ends. Germline CDR1 KGHSH, CDR2 LQKENI. The CDR3 region has the DNA TGTGCCAGCTCACCACGCCGGGAGACCCAGTACTTC. It yields the protein CASSPRRETQYF. The full variable domain, with the rest looked up from reference TRBV18 and TRBJ2-5, is NAGVMQNPRHLVRRRGQEARLRCSPMKGHSHVYWYRQLPEEGLKFMVYLQKENIIDESGMPKERFSAEFPKEGPSILRIQQVVRGDSAAYFCASSPRRETQYFGPGTRLLVL.

The chain couples TRBV18 to TRBJ1-1; D perhaps matches TRBD1 (5 bases). The V end was cut by 1 base, the J end by 4 bases, with 16 bases between. The germline V gene encodes CDR1 KGHSH and CDR2 LQKENI. The CDR3 has 16 residues. In DNA, the CDR3 is TGTGCCAGCTCACCACAGGCGGGACTCGGGGGCACTGAAGCTTTCTTT. Translation gives CASSPQAGLGGTEAFF. The full variable domain, its missing parts supplied by reference TRBV18 and TRBJ1-1, is NAGVMQNPRHLVRRRGQEARLRCSPMKGHSHVYWYRQLPEEGLKFMVYLQKENIIDESGMPKERFSAEFPKEGPSILRIQQVVRGDSAAYFCASSPQAGLGGTEAFFGQGTRLTVV.

This rearrangement joins TRBV10-1 to TRBJ2-1, with D possibly TRBD1 on 6 matching bases. This CDR3 spans 15 amino acids. CDR1 is WNHNN and CDR2 is SYGVQD in the germline V gene (reference sequence). Deletions cut 5 bases from V and 1 base from J, with 12 bases between. In DNA, the CDR3 is TGCGCCAGCAGTAGAGACAGGTTTTCCTACAATGAGCAGTTCTTC. Residues: CASSRDRFSYNEQFF.

CDR3 sequence (DNA): TGTGCCAGCAGCTCCGGGACAGGGGCCTTCTTT. Translated: CASSSGTGAFF. This chain links TRBV5-6 with TRBJ1-1; 10 nucleotides align to TRBD1. CDR3 size: 11 residues. The J segment lost 14 bases and the V segment lost 3 bases, leaving 4 bases of the junction unmatched. Germline V gene data show CDR1 as SGHDT and CDR2 as YYEEEE.

The chain combines TRBV11-2 with TRBJ2-5; 8 bases fit TRBD2. The V gene end was trimmed by 3 bases and the J gene end by 1 base; junction bases not matched to a gene: 7. The CDR3 totals 16 residues. Germline-derived CDR1 and CDR2 are SGHAT and FQNNGV. The DNA for the CDR3 is TGTGCCAGCAGCTTTAATTTAGCGGGGACCCAAGAGACCCAGTACTTC. It is translated as CASSFNLAGTQETQYF.